This T cell receptor (beta chain) appears in the sequencing data of a study of T-cell memory formation after mild COVID-19. About this clonotype itself: Antigen: not known. The limits of the CDR3 on the DNA are not certain, so only TCRdb's listed CDR3 is given.

Germline CDR1 and CDR2: MNHEY and SVGAGI. Inclusive of both ends, the CDR3 amounts to 16 amino acids. Whole-study findings and limits: Whether day 37 second-wave clones are SARS-CoV-2-specific was not confirmed.

TCRdb reprocessed the 5' RACE reads with MiXCR, giving one entry per CDR3 protein. The data show about 290,000 distinct CDR3 sequences, 15% seen once. V is TRBV6-5 and J is TRBJ1-4. Sequences were obtained from PBMCs or a T cell subset sorted from them (not recorded which). This TCR was recovered from a man between 18 and 29 years old who had mild COVID-19 (a few samples of this study predate the infection). Cell type and time point are not known. The CDR3 loop is CASSYSETPKRKNCFF.